Each of the 28 T cell receptor beta chains below was sequenced from the same sample in a study of memory CD4+ T cells and cytomegalovirus serostatus. Measured with immunoSEQ multiplex PCR; TCRdb has only the in-frame clones, and not every one. The data show about 92,000 clones, with over 70% seen just once and less than 4% held by the top ten. Single viable CD3+CD4+CD8-CD45RO+ cells were sorted as the memory CD4+ T cells. Sequencing was performed on memory CD4+ T cells from blood. The receptors stem from an adult in good health and CMV-seropositive.

The chain joins TRBV19 to TRBJ1-5; D unclear. Germline lookup yields CDR1 LNHDA and CDR2 SQIVND (reference sequence). Trimming removed 5 bases at V and 1 base at J, with 6 bases between. This CDR3 is 13 amino acids long. The CDR3 here is CASSPNSNQPQHF. CDR3 sequence (DNA): TGTGCCAGTAGTCCCAACAGCAATCAGCCCCAGCATTTT.

The chain employs TRBV7-3 and TRBJ2-7, with 7 bases matching TRBD2. The germline V gene has CDR1 SGHTA and CDR2 FQGTGA. Trimming cost V 1 base and J 0 bases; bases outside gene matches: 9. This CDR3 contains 17 residues. CDR3: CASSLRDGGRGSYEQYF. The CDR3 DNA reads as TGTGCCAGCAGCTTAAGGGACGGTGGGAGGGGCTCCTACGAGCAGTACTTC.

This clone came up a few times. The V call is TRBV7-9, the J call TRBJ1-6, with TRBD1 identical over 8 bases. CDR3 length: 14 amino acids. V lost 8 bases, J lost 7 bases, and 7 bases stayed unmatched. Germline V lookup: CDR1 SEHNR, CDR2 FQNEAQ (reference sequence). CDR3 in DNA: TGTGCCAGCCGCCGGGACAGGCGGAATTCACCCCTCCACTTT. It codes for CASRRDRRNSPLHF.

The CDR3 reads CASSAQSNTEAFF. In DNA, the CDR3 is TGTGCCAGCAGCGCCCAGTCGAACACTGAAGCTTTCTTT. The gene calls are TRBV9 and TRBJ1-1, with D hard to call. There are 13 residues in the CDR3. Trimming took off 3 bases at V and 1 base at J, with 7 bases between the two ends. Germline V lookup: CDR1 SGDLS, CDR2 YYNGEE. Filled out from reference TRBV9 and TRBJ1-1, the complete variable domain reads DSGVTQTPKHLITATGQRVTLRCSPRSGDLSVYWYQQSLDQGLQFLIQYYNGEERAKGNILERFSAQQFPDLHSELNLSSLELGDSALYFCASSAQSNTEAFFGQGTRLTVV.

This chain uses TRBV9 with TRBJ2-2; 12 bases agree with TRBD1. Trimming at V came to 0 bases and at J to 6 bases, leaving 9 bases not matched to a gene. Germline V gene sequence: CDR1 SGDLS, CDR2 YYNGEE. The CDR3 has 18 amino acids. CDR3 sequence reads: CASSVVPGTGGRAGELFF. Here the CDR3 DNA reads TGTGCCAGCAGCGTAGTTCCCGGGACAGGGGGCCGGGCCGGGGAGCTGTTTTTT. Based on the CDR3 plus reference TRBV9 and TRBJ2-2, the full variable domain is DSGVTQTPKHLITATGQRVTLRCSPRSGDLSVYWYQQSLDQGLQFLIQYYNGEERAKGNILERFSAQQFPDLHSELNLSSLELGDSALYFCASSVVPGTGGRAGELFFGEGSRLTVL.

V gene TRBV19 combines with J gene TRBJ2-5, with TRBD2 as a possible D gene (5 bases). The CDR3 contains 13 residues. V was trimmed by 4 bases and J by 0 bases, leaving 6 bases between them. The germline V gene encodes CDR1 LNHDA and CDR2 SQIVND (reference sequence). CDR3 coding DNA: TGTGCCAGTAGTAGGGAGTACCAAGAGACCCAGTACTTC. Residues: CASSREYQETQYF.

This chain uses TRBV28 with TRBJ2-5, with D possibly being TRBD1 (6 bases). Germline V gene data show CDR1 as MDHEN and CDR2 as SYDVKM. The CDR3 length is 14 residues. V lost 7 bases, J lost 1 base, and 13 bases lay in between. The CDR3 DNA reads as TGTGCCAGCATGACACGGACAGTCCAAGAGACCCAGTACTTC. Encoded protein: CASMTRTVQETQYF.

This chain links TRBV6-5 with TRBJ1-3; a possible D gene is TRBD1 (6 bases). V lost 5 bases and J lost 4, with 15 bases in between. Germline V gene data show CDR1 as MNHEY and CDR2 as SVGAGI. The length of the CDR3 is 15 residues. Here the CDR3 DNA reads TGTGCCAGCAGTATACAGGGCGTAGGAGGAAACACCATATATTTT. Translated, it gives CASSIQGVGGNTIYF.

The CDR3 DNA follows: TGTGCCAGCAGCTTACAGGGGCCGCTCGGCGAGCAGTACTTC. Translated, it gives CASSLQGPLGEQYF. V and J are TRBV7-3 and TRBJ2-7; D possibly corresponds to TRBD1 (6 bases). This CDR3 spans 14 amino acids. V was trimmed by 2 bases and J by 6 bases, leaving 14 bases between them. Germline V gives CDR1 SGHTA, CDR2 FQGTGA.

The genes are TRBV7-9 and TRBJ1-1; 12 bases align to TRBD1. V gave up 3 bases and J gave up 4 bases; unmatched junction bases: 6. Germline-derived CDR1 and CDR2 are SEHNR and FQNEAQ (reference sequence). This CDR3 has 16 amino acids. CDR3: CASSLGQGAHGTEAFF. CDR3 sequence (DNA): TGTGCCAGCAGCTTGGGACAGGGGGCGCATGGCACTGAAGCTTTCTTT.

The gene calls are TRBV10-1 and TRBJ2-3; 10 bases are a match to TRBD2. CDR1 is WNHNN, CDR2 SYGVQD, per germline (reference sequence). V lost 0 bases, J lost 0 bases, and 3 bases stayed unmatched. There are 17 residues in the CDR3. CDR3 coding DNA: TGCGCCAGCAGTGAGTCGCCTAGCGGGGGAAGCACAGATACGCAGTATTTT. Translating gives CASSESPSGGSTDTQYF.

This chain joins TRBV5-8 and TRBJ1-1; a weak D match, TRBD1 (6 bases). The V end was cut by 6 bases, the J end by 8 bases, with 23 bases between. The CDR3 consists of 15 residues. The germline CDR1 and CDR2 sequences are SGHTS and YDEGEE. Written as DNA, the CDR3 is TGTGCCAGCATCCTTGTGGAGTGGAGCAGGGGCGAAGCTTTCTTT. Protein: CASILVEWSRGEAFF.

The J gene is TRBJ2-1, the V gene TRBV5-4; perhaps TRBD1 as D (5 bases). Trimming took 0 bases from V and 4 from J, leaving 17 bases between them. The CDR3 is made up of 17 amino acids. CDR1 is SGHNT, CDR2 YYREEE, per germline (reference sequence). CDR3 nucleotide sequence: TGTGCCAGCAGCTTGGGGTGGGTAAGGGGTATTTACAATGAGCAGTTCTTC. Translation: CASSLGWVRGIYNEQFF.

V gene TRBV7-8 combines with J gene TRBJ1-5, with D uncertain. Trimming took off 3 bases at V and 5 bases at J, with 11 bases between the two ends. The germline V gene encodes CDR1 SGHVS and CDR2 FQNEAQ. The CDR3 is made up of 14 amino acids. This chain's CDR3 is CASSFGEIYQPQHF. In DNA form, the CDR3 reads TGTGCCAGCAGCTTTGGGGAGATCTATCAGCCCCAGCATTTT.

The chain employs TRBV7-8 and TRBJ2-5; D unresolved. Germline assignment: CDR1 SGHVS and CDR2 FQNEAQ. Trimming took 0 bases from V and 3 from J, leaving 2 bases between them. The CDR3 is 12 amino acids. The CDR3 loop is CASSLAKETQYF. The CDR3 region has the DNA TGTGCCAGCAGCTTAGCGAAAGAGACCCAGTACTTC.

This clone was counted between two and nine times. The V gene is TRBV19, the J gene TRBJ2-1; 8 bases align to TRBD2. Trimming took 5 bases from V and 2 from J; bases not matched to a gene: 5. Germline loops: CDR1 LNHDA, CDR2 SQIVND (reference sequence). CDR3 length: 15 residues. CDR3 region: CASSRVSGAYNEQFF. For the CDR3, the DNA is TGTGCCAGTAGTCGGGTTAGCGGGGCCTACAATGAGCAGTTCTTC.

The J gene is TRBJ1-1, the V gene TRBV2, with D unclear. This CDR3 spans 12 amino acids. From germline, CDR1 is SNHLY and CDR2 FYNNEI. Deletions cut 2 bases from V and 9 bases from J, with 10 bases between. CDR3 region: CASSERVQQAFF. The CDR3, as DNA: TGTGCCAGCAGTGAAAGGGTTCAGCAAGCTTTCTTT.

V gene TRBV5-4 combines with J gene TRBJ2-3; D gene uncertain. CDR3 length equals 15 residues. CDR1 and CDR2 from the germline V gene are SGHNT and YYREEE (reference sequence). The V gene lost 0 bases and the J gene lost 6 bases, with 14 bases spanning the gap. The DNA of the CDR3 is TGTGCCAGCAGCTTGGATGCCAGGAGCGTTGATACGCAGTATTTT. This codes for CASSLDARSVDTQYF.

The CDR3 reads CASSEGGLSGANVLTF. In DNA form, the CDR3 reads TGTGCCAGCAGTGAAGGGGGTCTCTCTGGGGCCAACGTCCTGACTTTC. The chain is built from TRBV2 and TRBJ2-6; D gene uncertain. Trimming left V 1 base short and J 0 bases short, with 7 bases between. There are 16 residues in the CDR3. Germline V gene lookup returns CDR1 SNHLY and CDR2 FYNNEI.

This clone was seen once. J is TRBJ2-1 and V is TRBV21-1; the D call in the table, TRBD2, was not verified against the DNA. TRBV21-1 is described as a pseudogene. This CDR3 region has 15 residues. The CDR3 protein is CASNEEGTSGHEQFF. DNA of the CDR3: TGTGCCAGCAACGAGGAAGGGACTAGCGGCCATGAGCAGTTCTTC.

The chain employs TRBV5-1 and TRBJ1-3; D gene ambiguous. The CDR3 is 15 residues long. Germline loops: CDR1 SGHRS, CDR2 YFSETQ. The V gene lost 0 bases and the J gene lost 0 bases, with 7 bases spanning the gap. CDR3 nucleotides: TGCGCCAGCAGCTTGGCGCCCAGCTCTGGAAACACCATATATTTT. This translates into CASSLAPSSGNTIYF.

The CDR3 region has the DNA TGTGCCAGCAGTGCGGGACTAGCGAGCTCCTACGAGCAGTACTTC. This sequence encodes CASSAGLASSYEQYF. The chain uses TRBV6-6 and TRBJ2-7; 10 positions agree with TRBD2. Trimming at V came to 5 bases and at J to 0 bases, leaving 4 bases not matched to a gene. CDR1 is MNHNY, CDR2 SVGAGI, per germline (reference sequence). The CDR3 has 15 amino acids.

The sample holds one count of this clone. The chain joins TRBV9 to TRBJ2-3; tentative D call: TRBD1 (6 bases). CDR3 length: 17 amino acids. Germline V lookup: CDR1 SGDLS, CDR2 YYNGEE. Trimming took off 0 bases at V and 0 bases at J, with 14 bases between the two ends. The CDR3 bases are TGTGCCAGCAGCGTAGGGATTGGTGGGGGCAGCACAGATACGCAGTATTTT. It yields the protein CASSVGIGGGSTDTQYF.

V usage is TRBV5-4 and J usage is TRBJ2-5; 9 positions agree with TRBD2. The CDR3 covers 16 residues. V lost 1 base to trimming and J lost 2 bases; unmatched junction nucleotides: 6. Germline V CDR1 and CDR2: SGHNT, YYREEE (reference sequence). CDR3 amino acids: CASSLRLTSGQETQYF. The CDR3, as DNA: TGTGCCAGCAGCTTGAGGTTGACTAGCGGTCAAGAGACCCAGTACTTC.

The DNA for the CDR3 is TGTGCCAGTAGTATAGATCAACAGGGAATTGATCAGCCCCAGCATTTT. Translating it yields CASSIDQQGIDQPQHF. The chain has TRBV19 and TRBJ1-5; D possibly corresponds to TRBD1 (6 bases). From germline, CDR1 is LNHDA and CDR2 SQIVND (reference sequence). CDR3 length equals 16 residues. Deletions cut 0 bases from V and 5 bases from J, with 14 bases between.

The chain couples TRBV5-1 to TRBJ2-5; TRBD2 aligns across 11 bases. Germline values: CDR1 SGHRS, CDR2 YFSETQ. The CDR3 covers 16 residues. V lost 4 bases, J lost 2 bases, and 7 bases stayed unmatched. The CDR3: CASSLTGTSGQETQYF. The CDR3 DNA reads as TGCGCCAGCAGCCTAACGGGGACTAGCGGTCAAGAGACCCAGTACTTC.

This clone occurred a few times. The chain uses TRBV28 and TRBJ2-3; D perhaps matches TRBD2 (6 bases). The CDR3 sequence is 14 residues long. The ends were cut back, 5 bases at V and 8 bases at J, with 17 bases in the middle. Germline lookup yields CDR1 MDHEN and CDR2 SYDVKM. For the CDR3, the DNA is TGTGCCAGCAGTCTCATTAGGTCGGGGGTTACGCAGTATTTT. Protein: CASSLIRSGVTQYF.

In nucleotides, the CDR3 is TGTGCCTGGAGGCGAGATCCGGGACCCAATGGCTACACCTTC. Translating gives CAWRRDPGPNGYTF. This chain joins TRBV30 and TRBJ1-2, with D maybe TRBD1 (5 bases). Looked up from germline, CDR1 is GTSNPN and CDR2 is SVGIG (reference sequence). With 3 bases removed from V and 6 bases from J, the gap between germline ends came to 17 bases. The CDR3 covers 14 residues.